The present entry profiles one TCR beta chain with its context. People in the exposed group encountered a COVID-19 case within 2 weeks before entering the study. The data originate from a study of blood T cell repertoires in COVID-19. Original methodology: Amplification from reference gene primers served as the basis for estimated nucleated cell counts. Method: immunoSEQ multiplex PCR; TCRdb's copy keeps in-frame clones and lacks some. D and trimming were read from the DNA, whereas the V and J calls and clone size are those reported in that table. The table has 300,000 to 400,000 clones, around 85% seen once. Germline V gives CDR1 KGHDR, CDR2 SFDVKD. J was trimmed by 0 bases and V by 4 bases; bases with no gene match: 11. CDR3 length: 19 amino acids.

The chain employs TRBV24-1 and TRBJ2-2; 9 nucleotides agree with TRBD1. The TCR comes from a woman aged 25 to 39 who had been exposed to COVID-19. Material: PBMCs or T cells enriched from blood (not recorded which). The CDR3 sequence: CATSDPRTGTGTNTGELFF. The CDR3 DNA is TGTGCCACCAGTGACCCTAGAACCGGGACAGGGACGAACACCGGGGAGCTGTTTTTT.